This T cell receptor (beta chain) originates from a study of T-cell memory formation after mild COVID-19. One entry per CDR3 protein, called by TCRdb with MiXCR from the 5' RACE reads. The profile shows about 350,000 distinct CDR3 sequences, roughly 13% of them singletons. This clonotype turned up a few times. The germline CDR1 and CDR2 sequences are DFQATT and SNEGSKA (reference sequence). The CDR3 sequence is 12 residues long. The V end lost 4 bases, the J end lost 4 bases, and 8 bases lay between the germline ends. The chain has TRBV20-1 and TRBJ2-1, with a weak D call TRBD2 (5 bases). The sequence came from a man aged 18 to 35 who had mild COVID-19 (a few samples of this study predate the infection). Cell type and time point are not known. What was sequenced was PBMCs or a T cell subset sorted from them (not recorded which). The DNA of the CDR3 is TGCAGTGCTATCGGCGGGTACAATGAGCAGTTCTTC. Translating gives CSAIGGYNEQFF.